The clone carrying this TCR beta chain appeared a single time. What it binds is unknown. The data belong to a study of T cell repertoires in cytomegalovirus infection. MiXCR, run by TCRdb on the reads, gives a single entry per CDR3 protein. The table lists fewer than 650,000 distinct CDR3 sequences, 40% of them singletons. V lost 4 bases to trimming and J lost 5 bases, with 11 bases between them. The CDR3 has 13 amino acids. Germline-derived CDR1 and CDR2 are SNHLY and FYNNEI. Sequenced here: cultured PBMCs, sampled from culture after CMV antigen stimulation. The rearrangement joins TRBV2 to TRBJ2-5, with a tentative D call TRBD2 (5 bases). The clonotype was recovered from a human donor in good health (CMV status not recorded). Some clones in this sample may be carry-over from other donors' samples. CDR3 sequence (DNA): TGTGCCAGCAGTGCGGTACGAGGGGAGACCCAGTACTTC. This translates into CASSAVRGETQYF.